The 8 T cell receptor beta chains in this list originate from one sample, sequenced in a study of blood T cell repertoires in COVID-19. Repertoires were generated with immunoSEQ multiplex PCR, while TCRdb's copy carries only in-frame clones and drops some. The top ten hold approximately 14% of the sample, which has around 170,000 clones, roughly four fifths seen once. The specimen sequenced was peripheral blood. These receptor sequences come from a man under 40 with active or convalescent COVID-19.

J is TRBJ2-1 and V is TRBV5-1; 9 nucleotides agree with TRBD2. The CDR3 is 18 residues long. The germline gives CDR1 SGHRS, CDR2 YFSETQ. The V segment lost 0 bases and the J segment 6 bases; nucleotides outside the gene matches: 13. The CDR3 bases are TGCGCCAGCAGCTTGGATCCCCCAGGCGGGGGGGGAACCAATGAGCAGTTCTTC. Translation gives CASSLDPPGGGGTNEQFF.

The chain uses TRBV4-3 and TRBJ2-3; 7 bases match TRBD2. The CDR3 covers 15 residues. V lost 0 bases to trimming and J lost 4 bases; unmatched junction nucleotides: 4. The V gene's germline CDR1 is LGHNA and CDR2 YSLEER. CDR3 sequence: CASSQDSGLADTQYF. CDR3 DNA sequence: TGCGCCAGCAGCCAAGATAGCGGGCTGGCAGATACGCAGTATTTT.

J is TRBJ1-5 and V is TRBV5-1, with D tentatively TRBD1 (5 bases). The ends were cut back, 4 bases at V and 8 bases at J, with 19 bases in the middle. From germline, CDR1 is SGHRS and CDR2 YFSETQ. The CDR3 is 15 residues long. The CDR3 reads CASSPGRGTLEPQHF. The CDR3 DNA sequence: TGCGCCAGCAGCCCGGGACGGGGGACTTTAGAGCCCCAGCATTTT. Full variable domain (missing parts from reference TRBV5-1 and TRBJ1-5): KAGVTQTPRYLIKTRGQQVTLSCSPISGHRSVSWYQQTPGQGLQFLFEYFSETQRNKGNFPGRFSGRQFSNSRSEMNVSTLELGDSALYLCASSPGRGTLEPQHFGDGTRLSIL.

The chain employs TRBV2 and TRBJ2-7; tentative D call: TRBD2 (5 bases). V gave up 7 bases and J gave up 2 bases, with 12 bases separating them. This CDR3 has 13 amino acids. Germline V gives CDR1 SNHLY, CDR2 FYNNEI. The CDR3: CASKRTQAYEQYF. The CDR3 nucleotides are TGTGCCAGCAAAAGGACTCAGGCCTACGAGCAGTACTTC. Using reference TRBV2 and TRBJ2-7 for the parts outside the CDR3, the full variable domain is EPEVTQTPSHQVTQMGQEVILRCVPISNHLYFYWYRQILGQKVEFLVSFYNNEISEKSEIFDDQFSVERPDGSNFTLKIRSTKLEDSAMYFCASKRTQAYEQYFGPGTRLTVT.

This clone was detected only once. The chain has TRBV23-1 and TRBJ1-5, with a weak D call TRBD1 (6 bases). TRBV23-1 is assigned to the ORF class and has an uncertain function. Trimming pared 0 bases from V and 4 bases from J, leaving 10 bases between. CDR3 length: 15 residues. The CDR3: CASSQSAGDNQPQHF. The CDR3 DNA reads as TGCGCCAGCAGTCAATCGGCAGGGGATAATCAGCCCCAGCATTTT.

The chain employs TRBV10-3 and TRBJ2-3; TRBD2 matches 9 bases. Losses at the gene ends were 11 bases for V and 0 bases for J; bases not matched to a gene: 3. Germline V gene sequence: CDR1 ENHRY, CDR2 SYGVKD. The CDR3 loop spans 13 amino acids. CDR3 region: CAATSGSTDTQYF. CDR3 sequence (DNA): TGTGCCGCGACTAGCGGAAGCACAGATACGCAGTATTTT.

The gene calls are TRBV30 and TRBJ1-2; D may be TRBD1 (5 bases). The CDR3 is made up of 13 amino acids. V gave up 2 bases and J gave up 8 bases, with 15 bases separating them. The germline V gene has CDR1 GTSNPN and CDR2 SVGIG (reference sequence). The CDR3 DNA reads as TGTGCCTGGAGTCTCCTAGGGGCAACGGGCTACACCTTC. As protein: CAWSLLGATGYTF.

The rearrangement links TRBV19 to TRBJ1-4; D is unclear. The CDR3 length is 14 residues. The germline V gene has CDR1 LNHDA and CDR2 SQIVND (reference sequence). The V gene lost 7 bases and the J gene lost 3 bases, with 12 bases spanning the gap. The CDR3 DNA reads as TGTGCCAGTACCGTCTCGTCTGCTAATGAAAAACTGTTTTTT. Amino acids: CASTVSSANEKLFF.